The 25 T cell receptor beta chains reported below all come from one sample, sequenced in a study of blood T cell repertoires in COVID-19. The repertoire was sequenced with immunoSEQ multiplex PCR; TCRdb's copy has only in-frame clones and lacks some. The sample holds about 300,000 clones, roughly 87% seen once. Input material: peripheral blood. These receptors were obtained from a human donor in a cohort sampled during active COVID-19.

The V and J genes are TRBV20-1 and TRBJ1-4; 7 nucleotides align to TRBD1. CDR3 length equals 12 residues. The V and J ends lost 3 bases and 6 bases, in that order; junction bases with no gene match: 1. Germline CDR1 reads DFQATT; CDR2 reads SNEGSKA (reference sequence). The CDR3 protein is CSASGTDEKLFF. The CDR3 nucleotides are TGCAGTGCTAGTGGGACAGATGAAAAACTGTTTTTT.

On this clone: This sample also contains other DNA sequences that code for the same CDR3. CDR3 DNA sequence: TGTGCCAGCAGCGTAGCTAGCGGGAACTACAATGAGCAGTTCTTC. Protein product: CASSVASGNYNEQFF. The chain links TRBV9 to TRBJ2-1, with TRBD2 matching 9 bases. This CDR3 spans 15 amino acids. V shed 0 bases, J shed 3 bases, and the junction held 1 base outside the gene matches. In germline, CDR1 is SGDLS, CDR2 YYNGEE. The full variable domain, with the rest looked up from reference TRBV9 and TRBJ2-1, is DSGVTQTPKHLITATGQRVTLRCSPRSGDLSVYWYQQSLDQGLQFLIQYYNGEERAKGNILERFSAQQFPDLHSELNLSSLELGDSALYFCASSVASGNYNEQFFGPGTRLTVL.

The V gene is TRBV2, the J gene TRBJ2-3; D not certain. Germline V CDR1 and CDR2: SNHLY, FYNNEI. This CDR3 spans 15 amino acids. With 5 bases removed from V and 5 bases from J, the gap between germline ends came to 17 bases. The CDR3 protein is CASSFSDSSIDTQYF. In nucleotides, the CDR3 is TGTGCCAGCAGTTTCTCCGACTCCTCGATAGATACGCAGTATTTT.

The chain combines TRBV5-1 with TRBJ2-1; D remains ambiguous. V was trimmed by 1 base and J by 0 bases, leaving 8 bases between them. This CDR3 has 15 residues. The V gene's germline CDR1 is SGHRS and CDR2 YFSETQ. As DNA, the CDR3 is TGCGCCAGCAGCTTGTTTTCGAGCTCCTACAATGAGCAGTTCTTC. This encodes CASSLFSSSYNEQFF.

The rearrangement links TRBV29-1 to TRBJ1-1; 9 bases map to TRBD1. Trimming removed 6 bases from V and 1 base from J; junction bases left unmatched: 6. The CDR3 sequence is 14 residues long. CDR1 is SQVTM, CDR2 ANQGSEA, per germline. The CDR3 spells CSVLLGQGNTEAFF. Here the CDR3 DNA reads TGCAGCGTCTTACTGGGACAGGGGAACACTGAAGCTTTCTTT.

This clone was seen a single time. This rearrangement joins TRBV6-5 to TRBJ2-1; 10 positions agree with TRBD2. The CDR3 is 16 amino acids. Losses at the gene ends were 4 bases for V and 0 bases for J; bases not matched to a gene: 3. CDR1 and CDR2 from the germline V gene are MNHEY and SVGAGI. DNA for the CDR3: TGTGCCAGCAGTTCGGGACTAGCGACCTCCTACAATGAGCAGTTCTTC. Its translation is CASSSGLATSYNEQFF.

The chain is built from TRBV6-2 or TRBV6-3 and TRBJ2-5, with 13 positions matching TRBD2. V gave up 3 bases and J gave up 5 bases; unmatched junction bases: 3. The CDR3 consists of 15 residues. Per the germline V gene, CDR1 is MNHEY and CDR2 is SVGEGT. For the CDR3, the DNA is TGTGCCAGCAGTTATACTAGCGGGAGGGCGGAGACCCAGTACTTC. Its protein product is CASSYTSGRAETQYF.

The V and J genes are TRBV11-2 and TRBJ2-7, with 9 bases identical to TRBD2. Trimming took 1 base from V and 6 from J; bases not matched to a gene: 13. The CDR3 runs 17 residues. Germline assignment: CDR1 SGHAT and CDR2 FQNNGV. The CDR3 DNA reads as TGTGCCAGCAGCTTAGCAGCCTCGGGCGGGAGGGCCTCCGAGCAGTACTTC. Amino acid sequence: CASSLAASGGRASEQYF.

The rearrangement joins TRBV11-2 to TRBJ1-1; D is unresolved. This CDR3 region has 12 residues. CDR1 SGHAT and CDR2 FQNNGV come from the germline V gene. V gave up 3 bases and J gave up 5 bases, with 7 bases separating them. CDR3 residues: CASSLSPTEAFF. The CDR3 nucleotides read TGTGCCAGCAGCTTGAGTCCAACTGAAGCTTTCTTT. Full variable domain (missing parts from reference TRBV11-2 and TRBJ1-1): EAGVAQSPRYKIIEKRQSVAFWCNPISGHATLYWYQQILGQGPKLLIQFQNNGVVDDSQLPKDRFSAERLKGVDSTLKIQPAKLEDSAVYLCASSLSPTEAFFGQGTRLTVV.

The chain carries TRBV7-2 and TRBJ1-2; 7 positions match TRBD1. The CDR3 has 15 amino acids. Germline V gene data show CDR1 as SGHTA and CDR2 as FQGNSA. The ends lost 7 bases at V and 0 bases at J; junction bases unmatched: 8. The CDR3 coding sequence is TGTGCCAGCAAACCTACCGGGACAGCTAACTATGGCTACACCTTC. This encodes CASKPTGTANYGYTF. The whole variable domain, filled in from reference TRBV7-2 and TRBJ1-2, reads GAGVSQSPSNKVTEKGKDVELRCDPISGHTALYWYRQSLGQGLEFLIYFQGNSAPDKSGLPSDRFSAERTGGSVSTLTIQRTQQEDSAVYLCASKPTGTANYGYTFGSGTRLTVV.

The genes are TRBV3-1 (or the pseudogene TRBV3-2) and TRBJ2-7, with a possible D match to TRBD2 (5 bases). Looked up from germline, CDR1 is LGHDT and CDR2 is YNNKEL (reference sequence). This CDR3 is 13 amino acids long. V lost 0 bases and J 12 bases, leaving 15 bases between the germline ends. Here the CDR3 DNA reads TGTGCCAGCAGCCAAGATCTCCGAGGGCCCCGGTACTTC. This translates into CASSQDLRGPRYF.

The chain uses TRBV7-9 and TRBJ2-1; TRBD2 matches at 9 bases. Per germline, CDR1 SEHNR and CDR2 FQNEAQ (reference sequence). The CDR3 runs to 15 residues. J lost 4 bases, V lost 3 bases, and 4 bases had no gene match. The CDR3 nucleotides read TGTGCCAGCAGCTTCACTAGCGGGCTTTACAATGAGCAGTTCTTC. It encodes CASSFTSGLYNEQFF.

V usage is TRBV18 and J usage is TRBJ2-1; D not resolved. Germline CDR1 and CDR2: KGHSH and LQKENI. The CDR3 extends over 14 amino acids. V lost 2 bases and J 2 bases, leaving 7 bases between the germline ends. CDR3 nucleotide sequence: TGTGCCAGCTCACCAAATGCGCCCTACAATGAGCAGTTCTTC. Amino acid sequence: CASSPNAPYNEQFF.

Written as DNA, the CDR3 is TGTGCCAGCAGCCAACCTAAGACAGGGTACCAGCCCCAGCATTTT. Its protein is CASSQPKTGYQPQHF. This sequence joins TRBV6-2 or TRBV6-3 and TRBJ1-5, with 7 nucleotides matching TRBD1. Germline-derived CDR1 and CDR2 are MNHEY and SVGEGT. Trimming cost V 6 bases and J 7 bases; bases outside gene matches: 12. The CDR3 is 15 residues long.

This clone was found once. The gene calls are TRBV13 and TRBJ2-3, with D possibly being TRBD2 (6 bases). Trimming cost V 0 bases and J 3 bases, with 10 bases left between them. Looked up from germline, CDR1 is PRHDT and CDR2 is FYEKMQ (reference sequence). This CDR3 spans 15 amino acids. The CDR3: CASSLGLARTDTQYF. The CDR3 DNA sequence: TGTGCCAGCAGCTTAGGACTAGCCCGAACAGATACGCAGTATTTT.

The CDR3 loop reads CASSLDVTGTGNFPPYEQYF. Here the CDR3 DNA reads TGTGCCAGCAGCTTAGATGTTACCGGGACAGGCAATTTCCCTCCCTACGAGCAGTACTTC. The chain recombines TRBV11-3 with TRBJ2-7, with 8 bases aligning to TRBD1. The V and J ends lost 0 bases and 2 bases, in that order; junction bases with no gene match: 18. The germline gives CDR1 SGHNT, CDR2 YENEEA. The CDR3 is 20 residues long. Using reference TRBV11-3 and TRBJ2-7 for the parts outside the CDR3, the full variable domain is EAGVVQSPRYKIIEKKQPVAFWCNPISGHNTLYWYLQNLGQGPELLIRYENEEAVDDSQLPKDRFSAERLKGVDSTLKIQPAELGDSAVYLCASSLDVTGTGNFPPYEQYFGPGTRLTVT.

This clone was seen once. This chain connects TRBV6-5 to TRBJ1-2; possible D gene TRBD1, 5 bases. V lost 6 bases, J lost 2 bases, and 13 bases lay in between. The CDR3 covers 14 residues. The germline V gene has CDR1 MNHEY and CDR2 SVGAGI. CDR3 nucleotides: TGTGCCAGCAGGGGGCCGGGAGCCAACTATGGCTACACCTTC. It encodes CASRGPGANYGYTF.

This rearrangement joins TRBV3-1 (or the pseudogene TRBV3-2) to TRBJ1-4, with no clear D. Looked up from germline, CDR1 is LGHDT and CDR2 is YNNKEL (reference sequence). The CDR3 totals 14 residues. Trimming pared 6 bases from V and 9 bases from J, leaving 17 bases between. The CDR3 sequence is CASSLREGVKKLFF. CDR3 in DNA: TGTGCCAGCAGTCTGAGGGAGGGCGTTAAAAAACTGTTTTTT.

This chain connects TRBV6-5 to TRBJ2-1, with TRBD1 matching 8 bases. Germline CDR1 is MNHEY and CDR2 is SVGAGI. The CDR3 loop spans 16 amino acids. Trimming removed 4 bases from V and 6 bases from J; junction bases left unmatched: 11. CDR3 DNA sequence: TGTGCCAGCAGTTCCGGAGGGGCAGGGGGCTTCAATGAGCAGTTCTTC. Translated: CASSSGGAGGFNEQFF.

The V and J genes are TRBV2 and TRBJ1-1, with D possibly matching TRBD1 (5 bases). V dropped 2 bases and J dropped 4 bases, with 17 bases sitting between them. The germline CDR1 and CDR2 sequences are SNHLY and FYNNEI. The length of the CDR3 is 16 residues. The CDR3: CASSENRQLGLTEAFF. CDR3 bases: TGTGCCAGCAGTGAAAACCGACAGTTAGGGCTCACTGAAGCTTTCTTT. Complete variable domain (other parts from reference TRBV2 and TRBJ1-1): EPEVTQTPSHQVTQMGQEVILRCVPISNHLYFYWYRQILGQKVEFLVSFYNNEISEKSEIFDDQFSVERPDGSNFTLKIRSTKLEDSAMYFCASSENRQLGLTEAFFGQGTRLTVV.

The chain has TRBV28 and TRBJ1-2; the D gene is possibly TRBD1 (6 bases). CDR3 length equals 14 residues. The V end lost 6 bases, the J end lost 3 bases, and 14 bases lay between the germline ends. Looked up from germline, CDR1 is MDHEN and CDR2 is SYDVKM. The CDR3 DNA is TGTGCCAGCAGCCCGGGGGGCACCTACTATGGCTACACCTTC. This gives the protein CASSPGGTYYGYTF.

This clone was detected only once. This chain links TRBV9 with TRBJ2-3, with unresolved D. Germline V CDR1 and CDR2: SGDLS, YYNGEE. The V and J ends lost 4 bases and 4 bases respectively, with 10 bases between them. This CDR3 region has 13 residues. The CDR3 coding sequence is TGTGCCAGCAGCACCACGGTGGCAGATACGCAGTATTTT. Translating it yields CASSTTVADTQYF.

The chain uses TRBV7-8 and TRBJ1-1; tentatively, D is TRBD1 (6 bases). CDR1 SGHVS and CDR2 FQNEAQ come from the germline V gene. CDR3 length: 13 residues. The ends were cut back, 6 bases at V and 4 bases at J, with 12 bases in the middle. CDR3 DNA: TGTGCCAGCAGACGGACAGAGAGCACTGAAGCTTTCTTT. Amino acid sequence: CASRRTESTEAFF.

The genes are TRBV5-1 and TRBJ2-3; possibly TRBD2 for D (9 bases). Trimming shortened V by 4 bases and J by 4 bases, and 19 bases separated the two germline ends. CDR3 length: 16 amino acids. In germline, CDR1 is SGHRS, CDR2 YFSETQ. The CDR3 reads CASSLQGASGADTQYF. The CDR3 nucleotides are TGCGCCAGCAGCCTGCAGGGGGCTAGCGGGGCAGATACGCAGTATTTT. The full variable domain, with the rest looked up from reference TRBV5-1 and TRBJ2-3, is KAGVTQTPRYLIKTRGQQVTLSCSPISGHRSVSWYQQTPGQGLQFLFEYFSETQRNKGNFPGRFSGRQFSNSRSEMNVSTLELGDSALYLCASSLQGASGADTQYFGPGTRLTVL.

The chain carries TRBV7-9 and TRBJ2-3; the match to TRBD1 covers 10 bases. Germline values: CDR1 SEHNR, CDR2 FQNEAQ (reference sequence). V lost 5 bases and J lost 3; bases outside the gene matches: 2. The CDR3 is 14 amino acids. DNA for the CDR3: TGTGCCAGCAGCGGACAGGGGGAAACAGATACGCAGTATTTT. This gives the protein CASSGQGETDTQYF.